What follows are 21 T cell receptor beta chains derived from one specimen sequenced in a study of post-analysis software for immune sequencing data. Notes on the study in general: Relative to controls, patients had about 5 TRBV segments at higher frequency, with TRBV5-6, TRBV5-1 and TRBV20-1 among these.

These receptors have no identified antigens. TCR beta libraries were prepared from cDNA with unique molecular identifiers. TCRdb independently ran MiXCR on the PCR reads; one entry per CDR3 protein. The sample shows fewer than 700,000 distinct CDR3 sequences, about 44% of them seen only once. The sequenced sample was blood. Receptors were obtained from a girl between 5 and 17 years old with multiple sclerosis.

The chain carries TRBV5-1 and TRBJ1-2, with 10 bases lining up with TRBD1. The CDR3 extends over 18 amino acids. From germline, CDR1 is SGHRS and CDR2 YFSETQ. The ends lost 2 bases at V and 3 bases at J; junction bases unmatched: 13. As DNA, the CDR3 is TGCGCCAGCAGCTTACTCCCCCGGAGGACAGGGGGGGACTATGGCTACACCTTC. This encodes CASSLLPRRTGGDYGYTF.

This clonotype was counted a single time. The chain links TRBV24-1 to TRBJ2-3, with a possible D match to TRBD1 (5 bases). There are 16 residues in the CDR3. The germline V gene has CDR1 KGHDR and CDR2 SFDVKD. Between the trimmed V and J ends, which lost 7 bases and 0 bases, there was a span of 16 bases. DNA for the CDR3: TGTGCCACCAGCAAATCCCCAGGGTTTAGCACAGATACGCAGTATTTT. Translated, it gives CATSKSPGFSTDTQYF.

This chain connects TRBV6-1 to TRBJ1-5; D gene ambiguous. Per germline, CDR1 MNHNS and CDR2 SASEGT. The germline V and J ends were trimmed by 2 bases and 4 bases, with 21 bases remaining between them. CDR3 length: 18 residues. DNA of the CDR3: TGTGCCAGCAGTGAAAGGAAAATACCGTCGGTGAGGAATCAGCCCCAGCATTTT. This gives the protein CASSERKIPSVRNQPQHF.

The chain combines TRBV11-3 with TRBJ2-7, with D possibly being TRBD2 (6 bases). V was clipped by 5 bases and J by 1 base, with 12 bases between them. Germline CDR1 and CDR2: SGHNT and YENEEA. This CDR3 region has 14 residues. DNA for the CDR3: TGTGCCAGCAGCCAACGGACTATTTCCTACGAGCAGTACTTC. The encoded protein is CASSQRTISYEQYF.

This clonotype has more than one count but fewer than ten. The chain recombines TRBV7-8 with TRBJ2-5; no definite D call. Near its end, the DNA agrees better with TRBJ2-7, so the J call may be wrong. Germline values: CDR1 SGHVS, CDR2 FQNEAQ. CDR3 length equals 15 residues. The CDR3 sequence is CASSLSGRSNYEQYF. CDR3 bases: TGTGCCAGCAGCTTAAGTGGCAGATCCAACTACGAGCAGTACTTC.

The chain carries TRBV12-3 or TRBV12-4 and TRBJ2-5; 11 bases are shared with TRBD1. The J call is uncertain, as TRBJ2-7 better fits the DNA end. The CDR3 is 13 residues long. CDR3 sequence reads: CASRSGTGGEQYF. CDR3 nucleotide sequence: TGTGCCAGCAGGTCCGGGACAGGGGGCGAGCAGTACTTC.

This rearrangement joins TRBV7-2 to TRBJ2-5, with TRBD2 matching 9 bases. The CDR3 extends over 17 amino acids. Losses at the gene ends were 1 base for V and 11 bases for J; bases not matched to a gene: 17. Germline V gives CDR1 SGHTA, CDR2 FQGNSA. CDR3 DNA sequence: TGTGCCAGCAGCTTAGTTCGCGGGGGGGCAAAGTACAATGAGCAGTACTTC. It yields the protein CASSLVRGGAKYNEQYF.

In its sample, this clonotype was seen a few times. This chain joins TRBV7-6 and TRBJ2-1; D is ambiguous. Germline CDR1 SGHVS, CDR2 FNYEAQ. This CDR3 contains 18 residues. V lost 1 base and J lost 0, with 16 bases in between. CDR3 sequence reads: CASSLDPPSIPSYNEQFF. CDR3 sequence (DNA): TGTGCCAGCAGCTTAGACCCCCCCAGCATTCCCTCCTACAATGAGCAGTTCTTC. Full variable domain (rest looked up from reference TRBV7-6 and TRBJ2-1): GAGVSQSPRYKVTKRGQDVALRCDPISGHVSLYWYRQALGQGPEFLTYFNYEAQQDKSGLPNDRFSAERPEGSISTLTIQRTEQRDSAMYRCASSLDPPSIPSYNEQFFGPGTRLTVL.

This clonotype was seen a handful of times. This rearrangement joins TRBV6-5 to TRBJ2-7; the D gene is possibly TRBD1 (5 bases). The CDR3 spans 14 residues. Germline assignment: CDR1 MNHEY and CDR2 SVGAGI. Trimming removed 2 bases from V and 3 bases from J, with 11 bases in between. The CDR3 loop is CASSYDRAFYEQYF. The CDR3 bases are TGTGCCAGCAGTTACGACAGAGCCTTCTACGAGCAGTACTTC.

The chain carries TRBV5-5 and TRBJ2-1, with D uncertain. Trimming left V 4 bases short and J 7 bases short, with 15 bases between. This CDR3 is built from 14 residues. CDR1 is SGHKS and CDR2 is YYEKEE in the germline V gene (reference sequence). This CDR3 is CASSPHTKQNEQFF. The DNA for the CDR3 is TGTGCCAGCAGCCCCCACACGAAACAGAATGAGCAGTTCTTC. Full variable domain (remainder filled in from reference TRBV5-5 and TRBJ2-1): DAGVTQSPTHLIKTRGQQVTLRCSPISGHKSVSWYQQVLGQGPQFIFQYYEKEERGRGNFPDRFSARQFPNYSSELNVNALLLGDSALYLCASSPHTKQNEQFFGPGTRLTVL.

The V call is TRBV29-1, the J call TRBJ1-2; D gene unclear. The CDR3 has 14 amino acids. Germline CDR1 SQVTM, CDR2 ANQGSEA. The V gene lost 7 bases and the J gene lost 5 bases, with 20 bases spanning the gap. CDR3 in DNA: TGCAGCGCCAAGGTGGCCTCTCCCCCTTATGGCTACACCTTC. This encodes CSAKVASPPYGYTF.

V gene TRBV20-1 combines with J gene TRBJ2-5; TRBD1 matches at 9 bases. CDR1 is DFQATT, CDR2 SNEGSKA, per germline (reference sequence). V lost 0 bases and J lost 5; bases outside the gene matches: 7. This CDR3 contains 15 residues. Written as DNA, the CDR3 is TGCAGTGCTAGAGATGGGGGACAGGGATTGGAGACCCAGTACTTC. Translating gives CSARDGGQGLETQYF.

J is TRBJ2-5 and V is TRBV7-2; 13 bases line up with TRBD2. Trimming removed 5 bases from V and 1 base from J; junction bases left unmatched: 4. Germline-derived CDR1 and CDR2 are SGHTA and FQGNSA. The CDR3 consists of 16 residues. The chain's CDR3 is CASSRTSGGFQETQYF. CDR3 DNA sequence: TGTGCCAGCAGCCGGACTAGCGGGGGTTTCCAAGAGACCCAGTACTTC.

V gene TRBV7-2 combines with J gene TRBJ2-5, with D unresolved. The CDR3 has 12 amino acids. V dropped 3 bases and J dropped 5 bases, with 7 bases sitting between them. Germline-derived CDR1 and CDR2 are SGHTA and FQGNSA. CDR3 protein: CASSFDWETQYF. In DNA, the CDR3 is TGTGCCAGCAGCTTCGACTGGGAGACCCAGTACTTC.

The chain is built from TRBV7-9 and TRBJ1-4; D not resolved. Germline V gene lookup returns CDR1 SEHNR and CDR2 FQNEAQ (reference sequence). Trimming took off 5 bases at V and 8 bases at J, with 15 bases between the two ends. CDR3 size: 14 residues. The CDR3 sequence: CASSPRSGEEKLFF. The CDR3 region has the DNA TGTGCCAGCAGCCCAAGAAGCGGTGAGGAAAAACTGTTTTTT. Using reference TRBV7-9 and TRBJ1-4 for the parts outside the CDR3, the full variable domain is DTGVSQNPRHKITKRGQNVTFRCDPISEHNRLYWYRQTLGQGPEFLTYFQNEAQLEKSRLLSDRFSAERPKGSFSTLEIQRTEQGDSAMYLCASSPRSGEEKLFFGSGTQLSVL.

V and J are TRBV20-1 and TRBJ2-3; D not resolved. There are 12 residues in the CDR3. V was shortened by 1 base and J by 1 base, with 3 bases between the two germline ends. The germline CDR1 and CDR2 sequences are DFQATT and SNEGSKA (reference sequence). For the CDR3, the DNA is TGCAGTGCTAGAGCGGGCACAGATACGCAGTATTTT. Translation gives CSARAGTDTQYF.

The chain couples TRBV29-1 to TRBJ2-7; 12 bases are a match to TRBD2. Germline lookup yields CDR1 SQVTM and CDR2 ANQGSEA. The CDR3 has 13 residues. Trimming removed 7 bases from V and 9 bases from J; junction bases left unmatched: 10. The CDR3 DNA follows: TGCAGCGGTCTAGCGGGGGGGCTCACCGGGCAGTACTTC. This translates into CSGLAGGLTGQYF.

The rearrangement joins TRBV20-1 to TRBJ2-7; tentatively, D is TRBD1 (6 bases). The V end was cut by 0 bases, the J end by 0 bases, with 18 bases between. CDR3 length: 17 residues. Germline V lookup: CDR1 DFQATT, CDR2 SNEGSKA (reference sequence). CDR3 protein: CSARDRGPGVHSYEQYF. The CDR3, as DNA: TGCAGTGCTAGAGATCGAGGGCCAGGGGTCCACTCCTACGAGCAGTACTTC.

V and J are TRBV7-3 and TRBJ1-2; D is perhaps TRBD1 (5 bases). Germline V gene sequence: CDR1 SGHTA, CDR2 FQGTGA. The CDR3 extends over 14 amino acids. V was cut by 5 bases and J by 7 bases, with 17 bases left in between. The CDR3, as DNA: TGTGCCAGCAGCCCCGGCCTGCTGGGGGGTGGCTACACCTTC. Residues: CASSPGLLGGGYTF.

The V gene is TRBV12-3 or TRBV12-4, the J gene TRBJ2-1; no clear D. This CDR3 comprises 14 residues. Trimming stripped 4 bases from V and 10 bases from J, with 17 bases between. The CDR3 region has the DNA TGTGCCAGCAGTTCTCCGCTTTGGGTATGGGAGCAGTTCTTC. It encodes CASSSPLWVWEQFF.

This chain joins TRBV5-1 and TRBJ2-5; D unresolved. Germline values: CDR1 SGHRS, CDR2 YFSETQ. This CDR3 contains 15 residues. Trimming removed 3 bases from V and 0 bases from J, with 12 bases in between. The chain's CDR3 is CASSSRDWYQETQYF. The CDR3 coding sequence is TGCGCCAGCAGCTCACGAGATTGGTACCAAGAGACCCAGTACTTC. Complete variable domain (other parts from reference TRBV5-1 and TRBJ2-5): KAGVTQTPRYLIKTRGQQVTLSCSPISGHRSVSWYQQTPGQGLQFLFEYFSETQRNKGNFPGRFSGRQFSNSRSEMNVSTLELGDSALYLCASSSRDWYQETQYFGPGTRLLVL.